This passage covers 18 T cell receptor beta chains from one sample sequenced in a study of blood T cell repertoires in COVID-19. Using immunoSEQ multiplex PCR, the repertoire was profiled, and TCRdb retains in-frame clones only, with some absent. The data show roughly 98,000 clones, 70% to 85% seen once. The specimen was peripheral blood. Receptor source: a man aged 65 to 85 with active or convalescent COVID-19.

This chain uses TRBV7-8 with TRBJ2-7; D is uncertain. Looked up from germline, CDR1 is SGHVS and CDR2 is FQNEAQ. With 5 bases removed from V and 0 bases from J, the gap between germline ends came to 5 bases. There are 12 residues in the CDR3. The CDR3: CASSLNSYEQYF. CDR3 in DNA: TGTGCCAGCAGCCTAAACTCCTACGAGCAGTACTTC.

The chain joins TRBV30 to TRBJ1-2, with 7 bases aligning to TRBD1. This CDR3 has 11 amino acids. The germline gives CDR1 GTSNPN, CDR2 SVGIG (reference sequence). The CDR3 coding sequence is TGTGCGGCCAGAGGGGGCGGTGGCTACACCTTC. Its translation is CAARGGGGYTF.

The chain recombines TRBV15 with TRBJ1-2, with a weak D call TRBD1 (5 bases). This CDR3 comprises 15 residues. Trimming removed 0 bases from V and 0 bases from J, with 8 bases in between. Germline V CDR1 and CDR2: LNHNV, YYDKDF (reference sequence). The CDR3, as DNA: TGTGCCACCAGCAGAGATGACAGCTCTAACTATGGCTACACCTTC. This gives the protein CATSRDDSSNYGYTF.

This clone was counted only a few times. The V call is TRBV6-1, the J call TRBJ2-5; maybe TRBD2 (6 bases). CDR3 length: 19 residues. The germline V gene encodes CDR1 MNHNS and CDR2 SASEGT. The V end lost 2 bases, the J end lost 4 bases, and 26 bases lay between the germline ends. The CDR3 DNA reads as TGTGCCAGCAGTGAACCGCAGGTTAACCGGGGGACTGGGGGAGAGACCCAGTACTTC. Translating it yields CASSEPQVNRGTGGETQYF.

The chain is built from TRBV3-1 (or the pseudogene TRBV3-2) and TRBJ2-2, with TRBD2 as a possible D gene (6 bases). V was cut by 1 base and J by 4 bases, with 10 bases left in between. CDR3 length: 15 residues. Germline V gives CDR1 LGHDT, CDR2 YNNKEL (reference sequence). CDR3 sequence (DNA): TGTGCCAGCAGCCAAGGGGACTTTTTCACCGGGGAGCTGTTTTTT. Its protein product is CASSQGDFFTGELFF.

The chain has TRBV10-2 and TRBJ1-2, with D perhaps matching TRBD1 (6 bases). V lost 3 bases, J lost 3 bases, and 8 bases lay in between. Germline lookup yields CDR1 WSHSY and CDR2 SAAADI. This CDR3 region has 13 residues. In DNA form, the CDR3 reads TGCGCCAGCAGTGAACAGGGAGACTATGGCTACACCTTC. Translation: CASSEQGDYGYTF.

The rearrangement links TRBV25-1 to TRBJ1-3, with D tentatively TRBD1 (6 bases). Germline V lookup: CDR1 MGHDK, CDR2 SYGVNS. The CDR3 is 15 residues long. The ends were cut back, 1 base at V and 3 bases at J, with 10 bases in the middle. CDR3 DNA sequence: TGTGCCAGCAGTGAATTTGGACAGATTGGAAACACCATATATTTT. This sequence encodes CASSEFGQIGNTIYF.

This chain joins TRBV11-2 and TRBJ1-5, with 8 bases aligning to TRBD1. V was clipped by 2 bases and J by 9 bases; unmatched bases: 9. Germline CDR1 and CDR2: SGHAT and FQNNGV. The CDR3 is made up of 15 amino acids. The CDR3 spells CASSLTGDRSLPQHF. CDR3 DNA: TGTGCCAGCAGCTTAACCGGGGACAGGTCCCTGCCCCAGCATTTT.

On this clone itself: This CDR3 is also generated by other DNA sequences in the sample. This rearrangement joins TRBV5-1 to TRBJ1-4; D call uncertain. CDR3 size: 16 residues. CDR1 is SGHRS and CDR2 is YFSETQ in the germline V gene. Trimming removed 0 bases from V and 0 bases from J, with 9 bases in between. The CDR3 DNA sequence: TGCGCCAGCAGCTTGGGTGGTACTGCAACTAATGAAAAACTGTTTTTT. Residues: CASSLGGTATNEKLFF.

The chain combines TRBV5-1 with TRBJ1-1; 7 bases are a match to TRBD1. The CDR3 consists of 15 residues. V was pared by 0 bases and J by 1 base, with 3 bases of the junction left unmatched. Germline CDR1 reads SGHRS; CDR2 reads YFSETQ. CDR3 nucleotide sequence: TGCGCCAGCAGCTTGGCCGGGACAGCGAACACTGAAGCTTTCTTT. Protein: CASSLAGTANTEAFF.

To note about this clone: The junction departs from the called germline gene at one end, perhaps through a read error. The chain employs TRBV20-1 and TRBJ1-4, with D perhaps TRBD1 (5 bases). The CDR3 loop spans 11 amino acids. Germline CDR1 reads DFQATT; CDR2 reads SNEGSKA (reference sequence). For the CDR3, the DNA is TGCAGTGCCCCTACAGGATTGGGGAAGATTTTT. Residues: CSAPTGLGKIF.

This clone was counted between two and nine times. V gene TRBV7-6 combines with J gene TRBJ2-5; D is perhaps TRBD2 (7 bases). Germline assignment: CDR1 SGHVS and CDR2 FNYEAQ. V lost 1 base and J lost 6, with 18 bases in between. CDR3 length: 16 amino acids. Here the CDR3 DNA reads TGTGCCAGCAGCTTAGAGGTTGGGGGGGGCGGAAAGACCCAGTACTTC. Residues: CASSLEVGGGGKTQYF.

The chain employs TRBV7-8 and TRBJ1-5; no firm D call. The ends were cut back, 5 bases at V and 6 bases at J, with 11 bases in the middle. The CDR3 spans 13 residues. Germline V gene sequence: CDR1 SGHVS, CDR2 FQNEAQ. DNA for the CDR3: TGTGCCAGCAGCCCGGAGGCGGTTCAGCCCCAGCATTTT. The encoded protein is CASSPEAVQPQHF.

This chain uses TRBV19 with TRBJ2-5, with 8 bases fitting TRBD1. The CDR3 totals 16 residues. CDR1 LNHDA and CDR2 SQIVND come from the germline V gene (reference sequence). V lost 5 bases to trimming and J lost 0 bases; unmatched junction nucleotides: 8. CDR3 protein: CASSPRTGRYQETQYF. The CDR3 DNA follows: TGTGCCAGTAGTCCTAGGACAGGGAGGTACCAAGAGACCCAGTACTTC.

The chain is built from TRBV3-1 (or the pseudogene TRBV3-2) and TRBJ2-3; a weak D match, TRBD1 (7 bases). Looked up from germline, CDR1 is LGHDT and CDR2 is YNNKEL (reference sequence). This CDR3 contains 16 residues. The V and J ends lost 1 base and 6 bases respectively, with 17 bases between them. In DNA, the CDR3 is TGTGCCAGCAGCCAAGTCGGAGCAGGGGGGCGGGATACGCAGTATTTT. It codes for CASSQVGAGGRDTQYF.

The chain couples TRBV7-9 to TRBJ1-6; maybe TRBD1 (5 bases). Germline values: CDR1 SEHNR, CDR2 FQNEAQ (reference sequence). Trimming removed 6 bases from V and 7 bases from J, with 10 bases in between. This CDR3 has 13 amino acids. In DNA, the CDR3 is TGTGCCAGCAGTTTGGGGGGGAATTCACCCCTCCACTTT. Its translation: CASSLGGNSPLHF.

The chain employs TRBV7-9 and TRBJ2-7, with D maybe TRBD1 (6 bases). Germline V gene lookup returns CDR1 SEHNR and CDR2 FQNEAQ (reference sequence). V shed 1 base and J shed 3 bases, with 7 bases lying between them. The CDR3 consists of 13 residues. The CDR3 loop is CASSLETGYEQYF. The DNA of the CDR3 is TGTGCCAGCAGCTTAGAGACAGGCTACGAGCAGTACTTC.

This clone was seen more than once but under ten times. The chain is built from TRBV29-1 and TRBJ2-6; D may be TRBD2 (6 bases). The length of the CDR3 is 15 residues. CDR1 SQVTM and CDR2 ANQGSEA come from the germline V gene. V lost 7 bases and J 3 bases, leaving 16 bases between the germline ends. The DNA for the CDR3 is TGCAGCGCCGGGGCGGAGGGCGTTGGGGCCAACGTCCTGACTTTC. Translating gives CSAGAEGVGANVLTF.